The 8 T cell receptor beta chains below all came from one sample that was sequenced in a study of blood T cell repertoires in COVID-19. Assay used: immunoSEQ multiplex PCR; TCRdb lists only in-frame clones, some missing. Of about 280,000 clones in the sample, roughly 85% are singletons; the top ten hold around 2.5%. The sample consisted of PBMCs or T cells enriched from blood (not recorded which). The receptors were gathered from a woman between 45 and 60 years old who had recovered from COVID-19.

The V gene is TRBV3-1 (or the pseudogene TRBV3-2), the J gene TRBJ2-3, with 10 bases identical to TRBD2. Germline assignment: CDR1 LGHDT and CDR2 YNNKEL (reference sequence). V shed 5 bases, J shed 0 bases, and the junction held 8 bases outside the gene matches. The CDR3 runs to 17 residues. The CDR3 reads CASSFTAGGASTDTQYF. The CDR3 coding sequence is TGTGCCAGCAGCTTTACAGCGGGAGGGGCTAGCACAGATACGCAGTATTTT.

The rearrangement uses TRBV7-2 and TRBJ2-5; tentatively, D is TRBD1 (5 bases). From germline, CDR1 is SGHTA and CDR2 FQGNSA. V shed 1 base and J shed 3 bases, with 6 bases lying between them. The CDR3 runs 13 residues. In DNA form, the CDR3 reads TGTGCCAGCAGCTTAGACAGGAAAGAGACCCAGTACTTC. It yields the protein CASSLDRKETQYF.

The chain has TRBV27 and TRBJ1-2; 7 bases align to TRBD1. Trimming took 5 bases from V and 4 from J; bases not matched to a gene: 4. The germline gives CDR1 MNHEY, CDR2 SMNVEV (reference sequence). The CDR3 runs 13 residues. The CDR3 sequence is CASSTRQGYGYTF. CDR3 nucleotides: TGTGCCAGCAGTACCCGACAGGGCTATGGCTACACCTTC.

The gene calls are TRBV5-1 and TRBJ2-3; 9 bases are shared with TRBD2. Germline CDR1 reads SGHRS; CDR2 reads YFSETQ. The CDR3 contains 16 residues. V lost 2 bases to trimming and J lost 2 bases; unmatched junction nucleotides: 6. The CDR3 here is CASSLNSGGYTDTQYF. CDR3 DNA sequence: TGCGCCAGCAGCTTAAATAGCGGGGGATACACAGATACGCAGTATTTT.

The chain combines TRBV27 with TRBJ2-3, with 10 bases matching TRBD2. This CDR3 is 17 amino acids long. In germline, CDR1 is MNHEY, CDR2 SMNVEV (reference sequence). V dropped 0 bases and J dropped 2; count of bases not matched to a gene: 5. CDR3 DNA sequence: TGTGCCAGCAGTTTATCGGCGCTAGCGGGGGTCACAGATACGCAGTATTTT. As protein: CASSLSALAGVTDTQYF.

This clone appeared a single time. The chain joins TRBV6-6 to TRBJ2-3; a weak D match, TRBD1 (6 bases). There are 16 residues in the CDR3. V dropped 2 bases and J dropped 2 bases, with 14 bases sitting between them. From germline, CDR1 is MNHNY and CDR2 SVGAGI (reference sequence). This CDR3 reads CASSYGDNRYTDTQYF. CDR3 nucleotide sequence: TGTGCCAGCAGTTACGGGGACAACCGGTACACAGATACGCAGTATTTT.

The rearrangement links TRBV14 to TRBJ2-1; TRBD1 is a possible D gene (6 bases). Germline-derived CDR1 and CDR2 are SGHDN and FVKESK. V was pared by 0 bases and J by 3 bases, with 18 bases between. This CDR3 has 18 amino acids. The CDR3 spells CASSQDLTGPLLYNEQFF. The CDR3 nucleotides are TGTGCCAGCAGCCAAGATCTCACAGGGCCCCTCCTCTACAATGAGCAGTTCTTC. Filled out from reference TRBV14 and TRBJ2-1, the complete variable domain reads EAGVTQFPSHSVIEKGQTVTLRCDPISGHDNLYWYRRVMGKEIKFLLHFVKESKQDESGMPNNRFLAERTGGTYSTLKVQPAELEDSGVYFCASSQDLTGPLLYNEQFFGPGTRLTVL.

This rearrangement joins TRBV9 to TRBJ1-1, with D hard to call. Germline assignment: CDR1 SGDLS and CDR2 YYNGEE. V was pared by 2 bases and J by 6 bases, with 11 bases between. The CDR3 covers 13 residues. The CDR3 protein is CASSVAEGPEAFF. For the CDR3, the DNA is TGTGCCAGCAGCGTGGCGGAGGGTCCTGAAGCTTTCTTT.